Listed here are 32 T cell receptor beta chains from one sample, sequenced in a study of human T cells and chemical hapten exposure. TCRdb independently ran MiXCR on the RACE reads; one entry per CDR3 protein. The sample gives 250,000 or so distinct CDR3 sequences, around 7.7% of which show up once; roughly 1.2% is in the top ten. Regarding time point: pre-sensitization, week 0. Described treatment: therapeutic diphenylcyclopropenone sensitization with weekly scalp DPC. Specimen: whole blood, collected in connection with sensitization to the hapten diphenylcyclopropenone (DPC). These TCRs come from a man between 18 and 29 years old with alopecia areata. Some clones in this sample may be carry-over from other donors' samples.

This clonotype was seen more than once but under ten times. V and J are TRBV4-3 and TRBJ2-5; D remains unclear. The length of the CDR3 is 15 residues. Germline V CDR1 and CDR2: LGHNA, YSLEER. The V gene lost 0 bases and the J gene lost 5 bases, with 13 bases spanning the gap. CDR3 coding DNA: TGCGCCAGCAGCCAAGACCCCCGACCCGGGGAGACCCAGTACTTC. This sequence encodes CASSQDPRPGETQYF.

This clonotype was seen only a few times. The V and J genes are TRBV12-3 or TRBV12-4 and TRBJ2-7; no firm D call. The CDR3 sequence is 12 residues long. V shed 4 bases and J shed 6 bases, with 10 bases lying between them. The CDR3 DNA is TGTGCCAGCAGTTCCCATGAATCCGAGCAGTACTTC. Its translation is CASSSHESEQYF.

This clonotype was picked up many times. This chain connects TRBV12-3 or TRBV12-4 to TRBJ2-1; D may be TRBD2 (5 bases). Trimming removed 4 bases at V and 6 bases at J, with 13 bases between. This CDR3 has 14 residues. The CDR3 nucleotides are TGTGCCAGCAGTTACTGGACTGGAGGCAATGAGCAGTTCTTC. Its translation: CASSYWTGGNEQFF.

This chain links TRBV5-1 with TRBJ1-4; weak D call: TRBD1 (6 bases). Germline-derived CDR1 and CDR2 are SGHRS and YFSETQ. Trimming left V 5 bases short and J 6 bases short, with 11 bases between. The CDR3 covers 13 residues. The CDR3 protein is CASRPDSDEKLFF. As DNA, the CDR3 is TGCGCCAGCAGACCGGACAGCGATGAAAAACTGTTTTTT.

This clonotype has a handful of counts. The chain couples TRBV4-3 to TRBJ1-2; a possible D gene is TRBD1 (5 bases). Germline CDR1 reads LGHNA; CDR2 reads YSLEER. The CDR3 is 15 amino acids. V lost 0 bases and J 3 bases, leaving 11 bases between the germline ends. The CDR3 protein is CASSQDYGGDYGYTF. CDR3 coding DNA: TGCGCCAGCAGCCAAGATTACGGGGGTGACTATGGCTACACCTTC.

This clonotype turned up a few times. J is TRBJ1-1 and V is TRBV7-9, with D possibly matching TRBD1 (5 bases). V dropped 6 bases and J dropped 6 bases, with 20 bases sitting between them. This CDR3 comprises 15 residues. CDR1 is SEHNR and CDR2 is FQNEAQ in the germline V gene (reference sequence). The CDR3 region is CASRLGAQGYAEAFF. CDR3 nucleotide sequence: TGTGCCAGCAGACTAGGCGCGCAGGGCTACGCTGAAGCTTTCTTT.

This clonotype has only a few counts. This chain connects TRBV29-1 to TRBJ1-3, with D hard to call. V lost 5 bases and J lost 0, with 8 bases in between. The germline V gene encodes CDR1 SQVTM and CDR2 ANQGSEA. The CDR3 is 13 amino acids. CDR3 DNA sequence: TGCAGCGTTAGCGGTGACTCTGGAAACACCATATATTTT. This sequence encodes CSVSGDSGNTIYF.

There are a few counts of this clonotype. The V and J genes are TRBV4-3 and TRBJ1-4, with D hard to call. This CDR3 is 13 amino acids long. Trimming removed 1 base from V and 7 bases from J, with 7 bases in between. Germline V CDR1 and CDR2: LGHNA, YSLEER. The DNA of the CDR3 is TGCGCCAGCAGCCAAGGAGAGGGTGAAAAACTGTTTTTT. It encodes CASSQGEGEKLFF.

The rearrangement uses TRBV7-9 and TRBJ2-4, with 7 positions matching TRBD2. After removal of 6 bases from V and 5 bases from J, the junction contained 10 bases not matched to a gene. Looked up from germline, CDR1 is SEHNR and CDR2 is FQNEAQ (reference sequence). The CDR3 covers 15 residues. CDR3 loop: CASRRTGGNENIQYF. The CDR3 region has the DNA TGTGCCAGCAGGCGAACGGGAGGTAACGAAAACATTCAGTACTTC.

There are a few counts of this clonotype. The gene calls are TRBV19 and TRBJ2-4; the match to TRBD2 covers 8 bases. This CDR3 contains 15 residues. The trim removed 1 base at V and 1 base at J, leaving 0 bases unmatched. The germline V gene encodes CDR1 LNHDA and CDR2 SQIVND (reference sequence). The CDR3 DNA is TGTGCCAGTAGTATAGGCGGGGGGGCCAAAAACATTCAGTACTTC. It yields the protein CASSIGGGAKNIQYF.

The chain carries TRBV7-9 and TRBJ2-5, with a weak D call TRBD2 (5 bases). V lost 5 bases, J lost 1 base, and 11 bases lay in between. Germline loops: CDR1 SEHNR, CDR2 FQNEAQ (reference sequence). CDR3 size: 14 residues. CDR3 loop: CASSLPGSQETQYF. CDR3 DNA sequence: TGTGCCAGCAGCCTGCCGGGGTCCCAAGAGACCCAGTACTTC.

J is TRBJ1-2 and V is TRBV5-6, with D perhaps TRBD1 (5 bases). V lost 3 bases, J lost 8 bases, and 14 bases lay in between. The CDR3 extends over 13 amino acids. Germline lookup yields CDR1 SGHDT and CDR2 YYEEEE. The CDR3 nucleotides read TGTGCCAGCAGCTGGGACCCCCAAAGAGGCTACACCTTC. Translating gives CASSWDPQRGYTF.

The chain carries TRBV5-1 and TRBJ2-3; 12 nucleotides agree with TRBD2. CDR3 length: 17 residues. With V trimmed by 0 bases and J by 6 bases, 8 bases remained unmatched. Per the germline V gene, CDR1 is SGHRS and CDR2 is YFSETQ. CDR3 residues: CASSLEASGGARDTQYF. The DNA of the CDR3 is TGCGCCAGCAGCTTGGAGGCTAGCGGGGGGGCACGGGATACGCAGTATTTT.

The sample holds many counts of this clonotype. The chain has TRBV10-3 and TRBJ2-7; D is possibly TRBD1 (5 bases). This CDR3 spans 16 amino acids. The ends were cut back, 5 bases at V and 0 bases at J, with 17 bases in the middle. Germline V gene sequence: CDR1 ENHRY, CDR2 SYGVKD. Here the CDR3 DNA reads TGTGCCATCAGTCCCTTCACAGGCTCGAGCTCCTACGAGCAGTACTTC. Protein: CAISPFTGSSSYEQYF.

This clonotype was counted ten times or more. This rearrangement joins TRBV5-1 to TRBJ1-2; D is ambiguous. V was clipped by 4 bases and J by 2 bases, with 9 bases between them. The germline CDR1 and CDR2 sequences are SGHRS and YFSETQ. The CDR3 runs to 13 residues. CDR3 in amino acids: CASSREMNYGYTF. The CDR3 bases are TGCGCCAGCAGCAGGGAGATGAACTATGGCTACACCTTC.

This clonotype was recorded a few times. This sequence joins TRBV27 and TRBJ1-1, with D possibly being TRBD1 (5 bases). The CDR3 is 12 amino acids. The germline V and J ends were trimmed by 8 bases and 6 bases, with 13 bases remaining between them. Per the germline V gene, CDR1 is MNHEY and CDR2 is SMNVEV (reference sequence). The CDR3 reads CASGLGEAEAFF. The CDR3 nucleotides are TGTGCCAGCGGATTGGGGGAGGCTGAAGCTTTCTTT.

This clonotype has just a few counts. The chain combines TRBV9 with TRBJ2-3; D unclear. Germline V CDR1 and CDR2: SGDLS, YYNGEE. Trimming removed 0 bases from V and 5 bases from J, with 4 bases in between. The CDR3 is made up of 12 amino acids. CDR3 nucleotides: TGTGCCAGCAGCGTAGACGGAGATACGCAGTATTTT. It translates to CASSVDGDTQYF.

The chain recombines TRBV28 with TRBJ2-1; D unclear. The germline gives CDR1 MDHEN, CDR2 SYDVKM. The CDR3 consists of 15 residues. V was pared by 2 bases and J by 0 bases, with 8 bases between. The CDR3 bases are TGTGCCAGCAGTTTACGCTCAGCCTCCTACAATGAGCAGTTCTTC. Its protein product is CASSLRSASYNEQFF. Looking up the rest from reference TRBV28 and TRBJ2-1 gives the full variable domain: DVKVTQSSRYLVKRTGEKVFLECVQDMDHENMFWYRQDPGLGLRLIYFSYDVKMKEKGDIPEGYSVSREKKERFSLILESASTNQTSMYLCASSLRSASYNEQFFGPGTRLTVL.

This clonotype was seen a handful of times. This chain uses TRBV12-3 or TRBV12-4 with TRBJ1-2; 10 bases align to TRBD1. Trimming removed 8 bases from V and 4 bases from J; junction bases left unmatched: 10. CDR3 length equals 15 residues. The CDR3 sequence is CASGGQGRASYGYTF. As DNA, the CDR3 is TGTGCCAGCGGGGGACAGGGGCGCGCCTCCTATGGCTACACCTTC.

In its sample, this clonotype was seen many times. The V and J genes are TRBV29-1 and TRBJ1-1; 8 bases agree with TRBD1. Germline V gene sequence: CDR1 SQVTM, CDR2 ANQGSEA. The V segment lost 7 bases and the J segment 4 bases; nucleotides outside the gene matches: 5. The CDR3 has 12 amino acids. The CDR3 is CSALDRATEAFF. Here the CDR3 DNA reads TGCAGCGCCCTGGACAGGGCCACTGAAGCTTTCTTT.

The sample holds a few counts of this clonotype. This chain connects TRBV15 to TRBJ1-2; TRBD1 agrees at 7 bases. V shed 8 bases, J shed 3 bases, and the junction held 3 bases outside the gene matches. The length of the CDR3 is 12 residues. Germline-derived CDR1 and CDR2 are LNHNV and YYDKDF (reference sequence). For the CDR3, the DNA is TGTGCCACCGGGACAGCCCACTATGGCTACACCTTC. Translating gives CATGTAHYGYTF.

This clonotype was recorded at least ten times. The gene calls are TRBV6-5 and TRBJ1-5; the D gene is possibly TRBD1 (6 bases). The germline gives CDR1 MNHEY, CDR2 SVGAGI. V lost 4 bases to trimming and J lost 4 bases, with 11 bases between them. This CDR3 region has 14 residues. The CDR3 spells CASSSQGINQPQHF. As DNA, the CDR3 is TGTGCCAGCAGTTCACAGGGAATTAATCAGCCCCAGCATTTT.

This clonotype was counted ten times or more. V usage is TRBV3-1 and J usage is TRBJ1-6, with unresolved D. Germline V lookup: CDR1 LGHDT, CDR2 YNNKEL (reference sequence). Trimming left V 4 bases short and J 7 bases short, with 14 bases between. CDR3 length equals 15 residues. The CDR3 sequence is CASSPWTLRNSPLHF. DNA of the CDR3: TGTGCCAGCAGCCCGTGGACGTTGAGGAATTCACCCCTCCACTTT. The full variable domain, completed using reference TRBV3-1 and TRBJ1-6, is DTAVSQTPKYLVTQMGNDKSIKCEQNLGHDTMYWYKQDSKKFLKIMFSYNNKELIINETVPNRFSPKSPDKAHLNLHINSLELGDSAVYFCASSPWTLRNSPLHFGNGTRLTVT.

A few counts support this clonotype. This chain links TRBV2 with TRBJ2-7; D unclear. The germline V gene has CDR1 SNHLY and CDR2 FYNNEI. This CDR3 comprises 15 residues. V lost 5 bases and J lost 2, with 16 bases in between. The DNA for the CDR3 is TGTGCCAGCAGTCGCAGCCAAATTAAAACCTACGAGCAGTACGTC. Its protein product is CASSRSQIKTYEQYV.

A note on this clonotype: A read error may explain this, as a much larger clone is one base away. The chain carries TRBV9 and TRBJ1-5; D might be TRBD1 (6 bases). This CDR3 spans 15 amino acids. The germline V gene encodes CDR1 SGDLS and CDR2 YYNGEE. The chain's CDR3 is CPSSVGGTGNQPQHF. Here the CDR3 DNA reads TGTCCCAGCAGCGTAGGGGGGACTGGAAATCAGCCCCAGCATTTT.

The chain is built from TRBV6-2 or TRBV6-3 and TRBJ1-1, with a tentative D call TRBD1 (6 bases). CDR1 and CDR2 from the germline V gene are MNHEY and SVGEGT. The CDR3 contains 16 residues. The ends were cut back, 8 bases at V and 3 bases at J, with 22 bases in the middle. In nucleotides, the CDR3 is TGTGCCAGCTTCGAGGGGGGGGCAGGTGTGTACACTGAAGCTTTCTTT. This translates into CASFEGGAGVYTEAFF.

The chain's CDR3 is CSARENDSSYNSPLHF. The CDR3 DNA reads TGCAGTGCTCGCGAGAACGACAGCTCCTATAATTCACCCCTCCACTTT. V usage is TRBV20-1 and J usage is TRBJ1-6, with a weak D call TRBD1 (5 bases). V shed 5 bases and J shed 0 bases, with 14 bases lying between them. The CDR3 consists of 16 residues. Germline-derived CDR1 and CDR2 are DFQATT and SNEGSKA (reference sequence).

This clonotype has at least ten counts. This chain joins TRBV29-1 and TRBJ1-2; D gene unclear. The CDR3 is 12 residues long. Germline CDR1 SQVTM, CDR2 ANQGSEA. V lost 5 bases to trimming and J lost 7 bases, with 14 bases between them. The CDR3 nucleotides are TGCAGCGTTTTAAGGGAGCGGAGTGGCTACACCTTC. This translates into CSVLRERSGYTF.

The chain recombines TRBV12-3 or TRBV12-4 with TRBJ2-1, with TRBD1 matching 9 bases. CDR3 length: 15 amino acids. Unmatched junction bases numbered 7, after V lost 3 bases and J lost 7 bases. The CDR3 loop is CASSFGTGPANEQFF. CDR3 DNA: TGTGCCAGCAGTTTTGGGACAGGGCCGGCTAATGAGCAGTTCTTC.

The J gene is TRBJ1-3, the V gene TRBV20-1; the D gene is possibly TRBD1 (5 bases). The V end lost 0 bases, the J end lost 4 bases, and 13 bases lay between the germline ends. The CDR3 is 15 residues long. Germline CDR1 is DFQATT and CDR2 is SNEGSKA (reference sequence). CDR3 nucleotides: TGCAGTGCTAGAGACAAAGACAGAGCCGGAAACACCATATATTTT. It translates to CSARDKDRAGNTIYF.

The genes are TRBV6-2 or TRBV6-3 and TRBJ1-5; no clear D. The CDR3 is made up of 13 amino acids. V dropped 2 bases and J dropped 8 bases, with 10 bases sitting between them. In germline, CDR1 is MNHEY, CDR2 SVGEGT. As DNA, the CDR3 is TGTGCCAGCAGTTACGAAGGACTCGAGCCCCAGCATTTT. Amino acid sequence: CASSYEGLEPQHF.

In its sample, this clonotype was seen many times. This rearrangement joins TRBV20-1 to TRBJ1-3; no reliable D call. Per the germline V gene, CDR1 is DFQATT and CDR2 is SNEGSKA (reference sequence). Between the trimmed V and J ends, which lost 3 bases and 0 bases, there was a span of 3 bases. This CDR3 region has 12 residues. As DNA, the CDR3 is TGCAGTGCTAGGAGCTCTGGAAACACCATATATTTT. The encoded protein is CSARSSGNTIYF.